The 4 T cell receptor beta chains below were found in one sample sequenced in a study of T cell repertoires in cytomegalovirus infection. TCRdb used MiXCR to reprocess the reads, holding one entry per CDR3 protein. Here the sample spans some 200,000 distinct CDR3 sequences, 15% to 20% being singletons. Sequencing used PBMCs. Every receptor here comes from a human donor in good health (CMV status not recorded). Some clones in this sample may be carry-over from other donors' samples.

In its sample, this clonotype was seen many times. The J gene is TRBJ2-7, the V gene TRBV19, with 7 bases fitting TRBD2. Germline V CDR1 and CDR2: LNHDA, SQIVND (reference sequence). This CDR3 has 13 amino acids. The junction had 4 bases not matched to a gene; V was cut back by 3 bases and J by 5 bases. The CDR3 region is CASSIAGGNEQYF. CDR3 sequence (DNA): TGTGCCAGTAGTATCGCCGGGGGGAACGAGCAGTACTTC.

A few counts support this clonotype. The V and J genes are TRBV6-2 or TRBV6-3 and TRBJ2-2; 9 bases agree with TRBD2. V lost 7 bases, J lost 5 bases, and 8 bases stayed unmatched. This CDR3 is 15 amino acids long. Germline assignment: CDR1 MNHEY and CDR2 SVGEGT. The CDR3 nucleotides are TGTGCCAGCAAGTACGCAGCGGGAGGAACCGGGGAGCTGTTTTTT. Protein product: CASKYAAGGTGELFF.

The chain has TRBV20-1 and TRBJ1-1; D unclear. Germline CDR1 and CDR2: DFQATT and SNEGSKA (reference sequence). V lost 0 bases and J 11 bases, leaving 16 bases between the germline ends. CDR3 size: 13 residues. The CDR3 here is CSARDFRGFKAFF. DNA of the CDR3: TGCAGTGCTAGAGATTTCCGGGGTTTTAAGGCTTTCTTT.

This clonotype showed up just a few times. This chain uses TRBV4-3 with TRBJ1-1, with D possibly being TRBD1 (6 bases). Germline V gene sequence: CDR1 LGHNA, CDR2 YSLEER. The CDR3 has 16 residues. Between the trimmed V and J ends, which lost 1 base and 1 base, there was a span of 13 bases. This CDR3 is CASSQGPGTPNTEAFF. The CDR3 coding sequence is TGCGCCAGCAGCCAAGGCCCCGGGACACCGAACACTGAAGCTTTCTTT.